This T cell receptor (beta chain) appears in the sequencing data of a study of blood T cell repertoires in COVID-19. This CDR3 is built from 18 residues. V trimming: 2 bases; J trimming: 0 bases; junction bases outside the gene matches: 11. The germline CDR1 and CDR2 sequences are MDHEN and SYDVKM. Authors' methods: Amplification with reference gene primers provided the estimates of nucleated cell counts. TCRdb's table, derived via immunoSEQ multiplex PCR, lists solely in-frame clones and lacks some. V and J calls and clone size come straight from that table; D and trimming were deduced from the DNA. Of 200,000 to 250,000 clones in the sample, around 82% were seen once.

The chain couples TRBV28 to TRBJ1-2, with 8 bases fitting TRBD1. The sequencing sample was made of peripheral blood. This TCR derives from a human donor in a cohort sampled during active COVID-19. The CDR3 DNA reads TGTGCCAGCAGTTTACCGGGGACAGGATCCTTAGCTAACTATGGCTACACCTTC. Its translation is CASSLPGTGSLANYGYTF.